A selection of T cell receptor beta chains follows, all from one sample in a study of blood T cell repertoires in COVID-19. TCRdb's copy holds only in-frame clones and misses some; the assay was immunoSEQ multiplex PCR. Here the sample spans about 42,000 clones, around 80% being singletons. The sequencing input was peripheral blood. Every receptor here comes from a man older than 75 with acute or convalescent COVID-19. CDR3s include the opening cysteine and the closing phenylalanine or tryptophan. Size tells how often a clone was seen (once, few, many) or the class of an expanded clone, and some rows leave it out.

CDR3,size,J,V
CSVERGENIQYF,-,TRBJ2-4,TRBV29-1
CASRDREVTEAFF,few,TRBJ1-1,TRBV6-6
CASSGSREVGELFF,-,TRBJ2-2,TRBV9
CASRRDRNNQPQHF,-,TRBJ1-5,TRBV2
CASSFTGNEQYF,-,TRBJ2-7,TRBV6-6
CASRLAEYQETQYF,-,TRBJ2-5,TRBV5-1
CASRLQTGGELFF,once,TRBJ2-2,TRBV19
CASSFRAEGSPLHF,-,TRBJ1-6,TRBV27
CASVQQVSTDTQYF,once,TRBJ2-3,TRBV6-6
CASSGGGETQYF,-,TRBJ2-5,TRBV2
CASSQPGRAATEAFF,once,TRBJ1-1,TRBV14
CASRATGIVGNTIYF,-,TRBJ1-3,TRBV6-5
CASSQGGGPFQPQHF,-,TRBJ1-5,TRBV4-1
CATNEGQMNTEAFF,-,TRBJ1-1,TRBV24-1
CAISETLDAYNEQFF,-,TRBJ2-1,TRBV10-3
CASSPDRIATGELFF,once,TRBJ2-2,TRBV6-5
CASSSGGTGGIYGYTF,once,TRBJ1-2,TRBV7-3
CASSQTGGSPLGNYGYTF,-,TRBJ1-2,TRBV4-2
CASRRAGGNYNEQFF,-,TRBJ2-1,TRBV2
CASSLVMGPQTEAFF,-,TRBJ1-1,TRBV5-6
CASSASSGKYEQYF,-,TRBJ2-7,TRBV19
CASSFRENTEAFF,-,TRBJ1-1,TRBV5-1
CASSISGGRQETQYF,-,TRBJ2-5,TRBV19
CASSGQGIPYEQYF,-,TRBJ2-7,TRBV6-1
CASSLAADRGSSGYTF,once,TRBJ1-2,TRBV5-1
CASGTAGGRETQYF,-,TRBJ2-5,TRBV5-4
CASSLKLAEAGEQFF,once,TRBJ2-1,TRBV5-4
CASSLEDRGENTIYF,-,TRBJ1-3,TRBV5-4
CASSSSTGIVDTQYF,-,TRBJ2-3,TRBV19
CASSFPGSFHQPQHF,-,TRBJ1-5,TRBV28
CASSQGAPDTQYF,-,TRBJ2-3,TRBV3-1/TRBV3-2